This T cell receptor beta chain was observed in a study of beta chain features in type 1 diabetes. Study-level results: All four CD4+ subsets from Type 1 diabetes patients carried moderately but significantly shorter TCRB CDR3s. Type 1 diabetes patients had VDJ junctions that carried fewer insertions and more deletions.

Purities over 95% were achieved in all sorted populations. Reverse transcribing all isolated RNA meant expressed TCRB transcripts were sequenced. It was found that naive, central memory and regulatory T cell samples averaged about 3.57 million reads. TCRdb's copy holds only in-frame clones and misses some; the assay was immunoSEQ multiplex PCR. The sample has 400,000 to 550,000 clones; roughly an eighth are singletons. This CDR3 spans 15 amino acids. In germline, CDR1 is GTSNPN, CDR2 SVGIG (reference sequence). The V gene lost 3 bases and the J gene lost 1 base, with 13 bases spanning the gap. This clone appeared a few times. Its antigen is unidentified.

V usage is TRBV30 and J usage is TRBJ2-1; no clear D gene. Sequenced sample: naive CD4+ T cells from blood. This TCR derives from a woman aged 18-29 years in good health. CDR3 nucleotides: TGTGCCTGGAGCGAAAACAGTGGATCCTACAATGAGCAGTTCTTC. Translation gives CAWSENSGSYNEQFF.